The clone carrying this T cell receptor (beta chain) was counted ten times or more. One entry per CDR3 protein results from TCRdb running MiXCR on the 5' RACE reads. The table has around 300,000 distinct CDR3 sequences, 3.5% to 4.5% seen once. Between the trimmed V and J ends, which lost 7 bases and 0 bases, there was a span of 9 bases. The CDR3 extends over 13 amino acids. The germline V gene encodes CDR1 SGHVS and CDR2 FNYEAQ. The data belong to a study of T cells after yellow fever vaccination. Sample: PBMCs, taken 15 days after the yellow fever booster vaccination. The TCR comes from a man aged 18 to 30 who received the YFV17D yellow fever vaccine. The chain recombines TRBV7-6 with TRBJ2-5; D is ambiguous. This CDR3 reads CASTRRNQETQYF. As DNA, the CDR3 is TGTGCCAGCACCAGGCGGAACCAAGAGACCCAGTACTTC.